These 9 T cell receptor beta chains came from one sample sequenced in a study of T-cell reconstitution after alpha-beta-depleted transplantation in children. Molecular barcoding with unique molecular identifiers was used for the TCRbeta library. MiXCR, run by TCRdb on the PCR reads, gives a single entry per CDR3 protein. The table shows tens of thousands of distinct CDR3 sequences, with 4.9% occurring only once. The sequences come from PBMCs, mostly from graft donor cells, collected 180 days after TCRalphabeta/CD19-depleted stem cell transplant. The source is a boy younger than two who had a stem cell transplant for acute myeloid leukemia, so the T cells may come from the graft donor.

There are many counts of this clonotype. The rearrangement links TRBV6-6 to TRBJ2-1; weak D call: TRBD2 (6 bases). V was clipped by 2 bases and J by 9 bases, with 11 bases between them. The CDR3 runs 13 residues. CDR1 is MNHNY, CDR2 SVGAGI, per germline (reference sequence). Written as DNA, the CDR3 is TGTGCCAGCAGTTACGGCCCCGGGAGTGAGCAGTTCTTC. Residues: CASSYGPGSEQFF.

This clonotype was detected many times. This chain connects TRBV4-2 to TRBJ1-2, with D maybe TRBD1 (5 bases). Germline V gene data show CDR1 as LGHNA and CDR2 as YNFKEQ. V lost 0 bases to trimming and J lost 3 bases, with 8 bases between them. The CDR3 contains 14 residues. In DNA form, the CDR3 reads TGTGCCAGCAGCCAAGATCCGGGGGACTATGGCTACACCTTC. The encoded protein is CASSQDPGDYGYTF.

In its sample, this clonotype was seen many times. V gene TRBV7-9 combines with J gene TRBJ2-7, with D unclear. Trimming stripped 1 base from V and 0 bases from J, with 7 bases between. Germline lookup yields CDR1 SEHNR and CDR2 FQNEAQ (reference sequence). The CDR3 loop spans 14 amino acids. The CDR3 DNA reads TGTGCCAGCAGCTTAGATCCAGGCTCCTACGAGCAGTACGTC. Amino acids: CASSLDPGSYEQYV.

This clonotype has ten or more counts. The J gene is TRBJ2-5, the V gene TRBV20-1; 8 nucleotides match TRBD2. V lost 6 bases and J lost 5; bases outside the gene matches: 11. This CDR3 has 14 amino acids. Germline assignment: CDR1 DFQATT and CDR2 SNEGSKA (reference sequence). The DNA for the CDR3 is TGCAGTGCACATCGGGGGGGGGGCTTGGAGACCCAGTACTTC. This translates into CSAHRGGGLETQYF.

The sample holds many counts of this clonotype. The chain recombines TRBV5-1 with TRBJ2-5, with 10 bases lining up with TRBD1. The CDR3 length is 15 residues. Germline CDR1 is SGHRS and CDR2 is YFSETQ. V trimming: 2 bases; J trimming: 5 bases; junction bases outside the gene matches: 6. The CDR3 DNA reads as TGCGCCAGCAGCTTCCGACAGGGGGCGTGGGAGACCCAGTACTTC. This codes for CASSFRQGAWETQYF.

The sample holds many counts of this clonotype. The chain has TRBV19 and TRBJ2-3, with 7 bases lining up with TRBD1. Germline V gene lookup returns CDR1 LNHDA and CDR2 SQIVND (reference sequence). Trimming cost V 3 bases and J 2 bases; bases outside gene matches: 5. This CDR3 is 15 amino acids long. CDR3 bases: TGTGCCAGTAGTATTACAGGGGCCTCCACAGATACGCAGTATTTT. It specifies CASSITGASTDTQYF.

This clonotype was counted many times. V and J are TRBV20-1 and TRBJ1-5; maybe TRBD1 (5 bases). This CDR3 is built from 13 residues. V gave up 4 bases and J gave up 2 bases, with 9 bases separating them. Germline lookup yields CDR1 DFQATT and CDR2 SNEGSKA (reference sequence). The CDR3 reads CSATQVGNQPQHF. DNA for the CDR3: TGCAGTGCTACACAGGTGGGCAATCAGCCCCAGCATTTT.

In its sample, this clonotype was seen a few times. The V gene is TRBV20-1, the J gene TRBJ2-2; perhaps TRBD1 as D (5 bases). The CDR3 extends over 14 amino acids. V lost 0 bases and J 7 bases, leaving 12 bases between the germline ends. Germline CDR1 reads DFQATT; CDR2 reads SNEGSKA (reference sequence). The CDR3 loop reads CSARDLRGGGELFF. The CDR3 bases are TGCAGTGCTAGAGATTTAAGGGGTGGCGGGGAGCTGTTTTTT.

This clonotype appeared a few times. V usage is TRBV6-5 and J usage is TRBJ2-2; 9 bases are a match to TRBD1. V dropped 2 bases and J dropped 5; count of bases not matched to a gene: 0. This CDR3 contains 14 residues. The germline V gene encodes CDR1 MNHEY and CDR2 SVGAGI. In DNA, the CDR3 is TGTGCCAGCAGTTACGACAGGGGGACCGGGGAGCTGTTTTTT. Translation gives CASSYDRGTGELFF.